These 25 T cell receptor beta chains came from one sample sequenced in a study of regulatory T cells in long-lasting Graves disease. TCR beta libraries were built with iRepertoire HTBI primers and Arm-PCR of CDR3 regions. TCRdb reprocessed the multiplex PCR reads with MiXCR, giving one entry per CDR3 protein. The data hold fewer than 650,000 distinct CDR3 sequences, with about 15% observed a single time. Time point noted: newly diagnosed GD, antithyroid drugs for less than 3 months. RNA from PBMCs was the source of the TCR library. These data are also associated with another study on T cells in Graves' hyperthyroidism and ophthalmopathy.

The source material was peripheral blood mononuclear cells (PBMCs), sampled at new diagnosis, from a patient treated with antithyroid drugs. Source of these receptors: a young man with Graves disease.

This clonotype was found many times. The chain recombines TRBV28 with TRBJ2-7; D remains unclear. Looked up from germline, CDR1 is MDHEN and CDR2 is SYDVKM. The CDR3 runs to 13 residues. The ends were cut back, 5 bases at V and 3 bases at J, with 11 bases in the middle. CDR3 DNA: TGTGCCAGCAGTAACAGTCCCTTCTACGAGCAGTACTTC. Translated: CASSNSPFYEQYF.

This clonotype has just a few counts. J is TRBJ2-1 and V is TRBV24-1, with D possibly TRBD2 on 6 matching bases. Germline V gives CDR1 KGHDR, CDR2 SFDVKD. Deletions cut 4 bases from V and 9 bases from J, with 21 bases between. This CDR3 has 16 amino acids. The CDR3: CATSDPGAGPTSEQFF. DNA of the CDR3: TGTGCCACCAGTGACCCCGGAGCGGGTCCAACCAGTGAGCAGTTCTTC.

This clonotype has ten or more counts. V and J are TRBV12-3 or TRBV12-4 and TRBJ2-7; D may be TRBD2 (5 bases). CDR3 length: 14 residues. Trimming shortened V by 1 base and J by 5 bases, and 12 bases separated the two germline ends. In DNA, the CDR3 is TGTGCCAGCAGTTTAGTGTCCGGGGTACACGAGCAGTACTTC. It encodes CASSLVSGVHEQYF.

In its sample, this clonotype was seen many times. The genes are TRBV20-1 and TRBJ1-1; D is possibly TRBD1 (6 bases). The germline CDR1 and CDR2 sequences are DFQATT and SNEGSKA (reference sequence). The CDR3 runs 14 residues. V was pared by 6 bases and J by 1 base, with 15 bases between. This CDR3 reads CSAPSTGGNTEAFF. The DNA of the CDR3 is TGCAGTGCCCCTTCGACAGGAGGGAACACTGAAGCTTTCTTT.

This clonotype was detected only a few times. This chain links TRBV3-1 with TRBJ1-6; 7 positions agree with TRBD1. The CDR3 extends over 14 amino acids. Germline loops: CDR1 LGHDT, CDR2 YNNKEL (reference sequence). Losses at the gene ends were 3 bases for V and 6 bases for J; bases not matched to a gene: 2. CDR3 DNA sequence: TGTGCCAGCAGCCATGGGACAGCTAATTCACCCCTCCACTTT. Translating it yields CASSHGTANSPLHF.

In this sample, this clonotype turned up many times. The CDR3 here is CASSLNLAGAYNEQFF. CDR3 DNA: TGTGCCAGCAGCTTAAACCTAGCGGGAGCCTACAATGAGCAGTTCTTC. The rearrangement joins TRBV11-2 to TRBJ2-1, with 10 bases aligning to TRBD2. CDR3 length: 16 amino acids. Germline V gene sequence: CDR1 SGHAT, CDR2 FQNNGV. The ends lost 2 bases at V and 2 bases at J; junction bases unmatched: 3.

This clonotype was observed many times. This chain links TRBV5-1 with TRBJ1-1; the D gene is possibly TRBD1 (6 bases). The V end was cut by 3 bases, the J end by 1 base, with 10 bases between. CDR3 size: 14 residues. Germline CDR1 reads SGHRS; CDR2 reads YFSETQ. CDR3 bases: TGCGCCAGCAGCTCACAGACAGGGAACACTGAAGCTTTCTTT. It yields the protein CASSSQTGNTEAFF.

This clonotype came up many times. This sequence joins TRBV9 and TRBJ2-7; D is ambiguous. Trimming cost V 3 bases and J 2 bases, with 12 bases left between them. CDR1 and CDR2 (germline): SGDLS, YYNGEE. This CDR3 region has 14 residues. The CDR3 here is CASSAMTQPYEQYF. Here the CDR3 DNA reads TGTGCCAGCAGCGCCATGACTCAACCCTACGAGCAGTACTTC.

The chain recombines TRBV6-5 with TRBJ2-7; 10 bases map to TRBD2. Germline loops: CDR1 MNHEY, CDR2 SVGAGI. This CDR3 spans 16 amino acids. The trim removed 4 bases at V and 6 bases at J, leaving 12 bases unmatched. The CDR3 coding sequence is TGTGCCAGCAGTTTTCTAGCGGGAGTTGCTATCGGCGAGCAGTACTTC. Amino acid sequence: CASSFLAGVAIGEQYF.

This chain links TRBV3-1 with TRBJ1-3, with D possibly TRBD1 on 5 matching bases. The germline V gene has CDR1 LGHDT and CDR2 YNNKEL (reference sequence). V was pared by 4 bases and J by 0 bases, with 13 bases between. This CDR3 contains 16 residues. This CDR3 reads CASSRKGLSSGNTIYF. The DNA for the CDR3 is TGTGCCAGCAGCCGAAAGGGACTGTCCTCTGGAAACACCATATATTTT.

DNA for the CDR3: TGCAGTGCTAGAGGGAATACAGGAAAACCTCGCTATGGCTACACCTTC. Translation: CSARGNTGKPRYGYTF. This chain connects TRBV20-1 to TRBJ1-2; tentatively, D is TRBD1 (5 bases). Germline V lookup: CDR1 DFQATT, CDR2 SNEGSKA (reference sequence). The length of the CDR3 is 16 residues. V lost 1 base and J lost 4, with 19 bases in between.

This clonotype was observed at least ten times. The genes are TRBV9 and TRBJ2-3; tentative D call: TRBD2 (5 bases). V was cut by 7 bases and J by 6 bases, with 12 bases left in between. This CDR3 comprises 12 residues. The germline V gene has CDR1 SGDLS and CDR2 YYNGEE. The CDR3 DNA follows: TGTGCCAGCTCAAACCGGGATGATACGCAGTATTTT. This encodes CASSNRDDTQYF.

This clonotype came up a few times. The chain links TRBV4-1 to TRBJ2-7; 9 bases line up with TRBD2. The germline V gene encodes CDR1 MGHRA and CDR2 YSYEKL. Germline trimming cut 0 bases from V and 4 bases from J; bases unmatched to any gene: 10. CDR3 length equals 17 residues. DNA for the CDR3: TGCGCCAGCAGCCAAGATACTAGCGGGCAAATCGATTACGAGCAGTACTTC. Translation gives CASSQDTSGQIDYEQYF.

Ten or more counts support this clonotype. In DNA form, the CDR3 reads TGTGCCAGCCAGGTAGGGACTAGCGGGAGGAATGAGCAGTTCTTC. This encodes CASQVGTSGRNEQFF. The chain has TRBV28 and TRBJ2-1; 15 positions agree with TRBD2. V dropped 8 bases and J dropped 7; count of bases not matched to a gene: 6. CDR1 MDHEN and CDR2 SYDVKM come from the germline V gene. The CDR3 extends over 15 amino acids.

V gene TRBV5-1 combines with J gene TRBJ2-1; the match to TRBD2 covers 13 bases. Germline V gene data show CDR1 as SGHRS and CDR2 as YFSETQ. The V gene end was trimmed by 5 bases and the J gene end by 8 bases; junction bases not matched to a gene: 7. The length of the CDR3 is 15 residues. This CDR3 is CASSGTGTSGDEQFF. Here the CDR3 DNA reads TGCGCCAGCAGTGGCACCGGGACTAGCGGGGATGAGCAGTTCTTC.

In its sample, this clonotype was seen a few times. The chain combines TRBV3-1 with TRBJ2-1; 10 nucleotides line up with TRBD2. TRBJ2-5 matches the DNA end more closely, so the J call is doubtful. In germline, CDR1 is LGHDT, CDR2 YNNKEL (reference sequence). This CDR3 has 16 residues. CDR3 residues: CASSQEGLAGVETQYF. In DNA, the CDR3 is TGTGCCAGCAGCCAAGAAGGCCTAGCGGGAGTCGAGACCCAGTACTTC.

CDR3 in DNA: TGTGCCATCAGTGAAAGGGGTGGGGAGACCCAGTACTTC. Protein product: CAISERGGETQYF. The chain combines TRBV10-3 with TRBJ2-5; maybe TRBD1 (5 bases). The CDR3 extends over 13 amino acids. Germline V gene sequence: CDR1 ENHRY, CDR2 SYGVKD. The ends were cut back, 3 bases at V and 5 bases at J, with 10 bases in the middle.

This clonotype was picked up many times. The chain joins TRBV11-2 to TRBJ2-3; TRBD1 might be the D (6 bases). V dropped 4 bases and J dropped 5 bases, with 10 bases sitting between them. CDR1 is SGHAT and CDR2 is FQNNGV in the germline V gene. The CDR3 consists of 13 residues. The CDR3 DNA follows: TGTGCCAGCAGCTCACCACAGGGAGATACGCAGTATTTT. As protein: CASSSPQGDTQYF.

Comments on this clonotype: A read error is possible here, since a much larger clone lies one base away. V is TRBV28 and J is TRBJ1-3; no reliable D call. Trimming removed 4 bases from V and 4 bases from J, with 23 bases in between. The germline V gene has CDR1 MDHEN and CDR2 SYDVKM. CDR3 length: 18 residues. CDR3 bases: TGTGCCAGCAGTTCCCCGCCTACTCGAGGCAGGATCGGAAACACCATATATTTT. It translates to CASSSPPTRGRIGNTIYF.

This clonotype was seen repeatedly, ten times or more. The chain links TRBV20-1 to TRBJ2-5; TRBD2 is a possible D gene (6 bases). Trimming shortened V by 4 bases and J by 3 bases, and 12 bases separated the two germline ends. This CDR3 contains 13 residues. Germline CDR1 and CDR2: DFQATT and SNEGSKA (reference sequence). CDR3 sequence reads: CSAKILAEETQYF. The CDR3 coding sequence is TGCAGTGCTAAAATACTAGCAGAAGAGACCCAGTACTTC.

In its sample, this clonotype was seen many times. Here the CDR3 reads CASSSQEAYEQYF. The CDR3 DNA reads TGTGCCAGCAGTTCACAGGAGGCCTACGAGCAGTACTTC. The rearrangement uses TRBV7-9 and TRBJ2-7, with D perhaps being TRBD1 or TRBD2 (5 bases each). Trimming left V 6 bases short and J 2 bases short, with 11 bases between. This CDR3 has 13 residues. The germline CDR1 and CDR2 sequences are SEHNR and FQNEAQ (reference sequence).

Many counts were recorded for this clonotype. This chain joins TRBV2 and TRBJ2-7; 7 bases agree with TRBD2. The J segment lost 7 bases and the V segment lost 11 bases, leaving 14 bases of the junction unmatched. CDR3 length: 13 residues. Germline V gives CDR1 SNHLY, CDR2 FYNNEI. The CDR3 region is CAVSGLLQGEQYF. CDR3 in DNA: TGTGCCGTGTCGGGACTACTGCAGGGAGAGCAGTACTTC.

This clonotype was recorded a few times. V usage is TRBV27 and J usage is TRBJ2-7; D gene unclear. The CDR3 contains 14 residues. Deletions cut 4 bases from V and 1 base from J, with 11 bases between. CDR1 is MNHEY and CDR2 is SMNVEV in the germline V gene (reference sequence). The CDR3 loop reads CASSYRPGSYEQYF. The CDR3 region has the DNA TGTGCCAGCAGTTATCGTCCAGGATCCTACGAGCAGTACTTC.

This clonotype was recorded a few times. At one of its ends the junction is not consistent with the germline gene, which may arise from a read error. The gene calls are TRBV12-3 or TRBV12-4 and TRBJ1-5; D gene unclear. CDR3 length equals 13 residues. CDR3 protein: CAGSLQSNQPQHF. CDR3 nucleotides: TGTGCCGGCAGTTTACAGTCCAATCAGCCCCAGCATTTT.

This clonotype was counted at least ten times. DNA for the CDR3: TGTGCCAGCAGTCCCCGCCTAGGGGGGGTTGACACTGAAGCTTTCTTT. This translates into CASSPRLGGVDTEAFF. This chain links TRBV12-3 or TRBV12-4 with TRBJ1-1, with a possible D match to TRBD1 (6 bases). The length of the CDR3 is 16 residues. The V end lost 5 bases, the J end lost 3 bases, and 19 bases lay between the germline ends.